Listed below are T cell receptor beta chains from one sample, sequenced in a study of patients and donors after allogeneic stem cell transplantation. TCRdb re-analysed the RT-PCR reads in MiXCR, keeping a single row per CDR3 protein. This sample has hundreds of thousands of distinct CDR3 sequences, with around an eighth found just once. The sequencing sample was made of blood, either unsorted or a sorted T cell fraction (not recorded which). These receptors originate from a human donor who was either an allogeneic HSCT recipient or a stem cell or donor lymphocyte infusion donor (not recorded which). It is not recorded whose cells these are; they may come from a transplant donor. Each CDR3 is given with its conserved first and last residue. Each record gives: D gene, V gene, J gene, clone size, CDR3 protein, CDR3 DNA. D genes are given only for firm matches. Some rows mark clone size as missing; the rest say once, few, many or name a class of expanded clone.

d_call: .
v_call: TRBV27
j_call: TRBJ1-4
clone_size: .
cdr3_aa: CASSFGATNEKLFF
cdr3_nt: TGTGCCAGCAGTTTCGGGGCAACTAATGAAAAACTGTTTTTT

d_call: .
v_call: TRBV7-2
j_call: TRBJ1-5
clone_size: many
cdr3_aa: CASSSPDPGSQPQHF
cdr3_nt: TGTGCCAGCAGCTCGCCGGACCCGGGGAGTCAGCCCCAGCATTTT

d_call: TRBD2
v_call: TRBV20-1
j_call: TRBJ2-3
clone_size: many
cdr3_aa: CSAIPPGTSSLLSTDTQYF
cdr3_nt: TGCAGTGCTATCCCCCCCGGGACTAGCAGCCTCCTTAGCACAGATACGCAGTATTTT

d_call: .
v_call: TRBV5-5
j_call: TRBJ2-2
clone_size: .
cdr3_aa: CASSLVGDGELFF
cdr3_nt: TGTGCCAGCAGCTTGGTCGGGGACGGGGAGCTGTTTTTT

d_call: .
v_call: TRBV5-1
j_call: TRBJ1-1
clone_size: many
cdr3_aa: CASSFKGIDTEAFF
cdr3_nt: TGCGCCAGCAGCTTTAAAGGGATCGACACTGAAGCTTTCTTT

d_call: .
v_call: TRBV20-1
j_call: TRBJ2-3
clone_size: .
cdr3_aa: CSAVSKGGLGQYF
cdr3_nt: TGCAGTGCTGTATCAAAAGGGGGTTTAGGGCAGTATTTT

d_call: TRBD2
v_call: TRBV9
j_call: TRBJ2-3
clone_size: many
cdr3_aa: CASSRTSGFTDTQYF
cdr3_nt: TGTGCCAGCAGCCGGACTAGCGGATTCACAGATACGCAGTATTTT

d_call: .
v_call: TRBV7-8
j_call: TRBJ2-3
clone_size: many
cdr3_aa: CASSSTFSTDTQYF
cdr3_nt: TGTGCCAGCAGCTCAACTTTTAGCACAGATACGCAGTATTTT

d_call: TRBD1
v_call: TRBV6-4
j_call: TRBJ1-2
clone_size: few
cdr3_aa: CASSDSTGKGGYTF
cdr3_nt: TGTGCCAGCAGTGACTCGACAGGGAAAGGTGGCTACACCTTC

d_call: .
v_call: TRBV5-1
j_call: TRBJ2-7
clone_size: .
cdr3_aa: CASSFPGGEQYF
cdr3_nt: TGCGCCAGCAGCTTCCCCGGGGGCGAGCAGTACTTC

d_call: .
v_call: TRBV27
j_call: TRBJ2-2
clone_size: few
cdr3_aa: CASSSGDYNTGELFF
cdr3_nt: TGTGCCAGCAGTTCCGGCGACTACAACACCGGGGAGCTGTTTTTT

d_call: .
v_call: TRBV12-3/TRBV12-4
j_call: TRBJ1-2
clone_size: many
cdr3_aa: CASSFDSGGASGYTF
cdr3_nt: TGTGCCAGCAGTTTCGATTCGGGGGGAGCATCTGGCTACACCTTC

d_call: .
v_call: TRBV4-2
j_call: TRBJ1-3
clone_size: few
cdr3_aa: CASSQDLDDRIGNTIYF
cdr3_nt: TGTGCCAGCAGCCAAGATCTCGATGACAGGATCGGAAACACCATATATTTT

d_call: .
v_call: TRBV20-1
j_call: TRBJ1-5
clone_size: .
cdr3_aa: CSAGSQDPYSNQPQHF
cdr3_nt: TGCAGTGCAGGGTCCCAGGATCCCTATAGCAATCAGCCCCAGCATTTT

d_call: TRBD2
v_call: TRBV7-2
j_call: TRBJ2-3
clone_size: many
cdr3_aa: CASSLREGNTDTQYF
cdr3_nt: TGTGCCAGCAGCTTGCGGGAGGGGAACACAGATACGCAGTATTTT

d_call: .
v_call: TRBV7-6
j_call: TRBJ1-1
clone_size: few
cdr3_aa: CASSQRYGTEAFF
cdr3_nt: TGTGCCAGCAGCCAACGGTACGGCACTGAAGCTTTCTTT

d_call: .
v_call: TRBV5-1
j_call: TRBJ1-2
clone_size: few
cdr3_aa: CASSTGTPTGGANYGYTF
cdr3_nt: TGCGCCAGCAGCACCGGGACTCCTACTGGGGGAGCTAACTATGGCTACACCTTC

d_call: TRBD2
v_call: TRBV29-1
j_call: TRBJ2-7
clone_size: many
cdr3_aa: CSASRSGGYEQYF
cdr3_nt: TGCAGCGCCTCCCGAAGCGGGGGCTACGAGCAGTACTTC

d_call: .
v_call: TRBV4-3
j_call: TRBJ1-2
clone_size: many
cdr3_aa: CASSQEAGDGYTF
cdr3_nt: TGCGCCAGCAGCCAAGAGGCGGGGGATGGCTACACCTTC

d_call: .
v_call: TRBV15
j_call: TRBJ2-5
clone_size: .
cdr3_aa: CATSRYNKGDETQYF
cdr3_nt: TGTGCCACCAGCAGATATAACAAGGGGGACGAGACCCAGTACTTC

d_call: .
v_call: TRBV7-2
j_call: TRBJ2-4
clone_size: many
cdr3_aa: CASSLFSRGYIQYF
cdr3_nt: TGTGCCAGCAGCTTATTTTCTAGGGGATACATTCAGTACTTC

d_call: .
v_call: TRBV9
j_call: TRBJ2-3
clone_size: few
cdr3_aa: CASSVGIGADTQYF
cdr3_nt: TGTGCCAGCAGCGTAGGGATAGGCGCAGATACGCAGTATTTT

d_call: TRBD1
v_call: TRBV5-6
j_call: TRBJ1-1
clone_size: .
cdr3_aa: CASSWDRGIGEAFF
cdr3_nt: TGTGCCAGCAGCTGGGACAGGGGCATAGGTGAAGCTTTCTTT

d_call: .
v_call: TRBV12-3/TRBV12-4
j_call: TRBJ2-7
clone_size: few
cdr3_aa: CASSLGGDLSYEQYF
cdr3_nt: TGTGCCAGCAGTTTAGGGGGGGACCTCTCCTACGAGCAGTACTTC

d_call: .
v_call: TRBV10-3
j_call: TRBJ1-6
clone_size: many
cdr3_aa: CAISDRQATNSPLHF
cdr3_nt: TGTGCCATCAGTGATCGACAGGCGACAAATTCACCCCTCCACTTT

d_call: .
v_call: TRBV12-3/TRBV12-4
j_call: TRBJ1-1
clone_size: medium-sized
cdr3_aa: CASSFPSAGRMNTEAFF
cdr3_nt: TGTGCCAGCAGTTTCCCCTCGGCGGGACGGATGAACACTGAAGCTTTCTTT

d_call: .
v_call: TRBV4-1
j_call: TRBJ2-3
clone_size: .
cdr3_aa: CASSQDLFASAFSTDTQYF
cdr3_nt: TGCGCCAGCAGCCAAGACCTATTCGCGAGTGCCTTTAGCACAGATACGCAGTATTTT

d_call: .
v_call: TRBV6-2/TRBV6-3
j_call: TRBJ1-1
clone_size: .
cdr3_aa: CATSYIIGSGQRTATEAFF
cdr3_nt: TGTGCCACCAGTTATATTATCGGATCCGGACAGAGGACAGCGACTGAAGCTTTCTTT

d_call: TRBD2
v_call: TRBV20-1
j_call: TRBJ2-7
clone_size: few
cdr3_aa: CSAMGLAGDEQYF
cdr3_nt: TGCAGTGCCATGGGACTAGCGGGGGACGAGCAGTACTTC

d_call: .
v_call: TRBV4-2
j_call: TRBJ2-5
clone_size: many
cdr3_aa: CASSQGPQETQYF
cdr3_nt: TGTGCCAGCAGCCAAGGCCCGCAAGAGACCCAGTACTTC

d_call: .
v_call: TRBV7-9
j_call: TRBJ1-4
clone_size: many
cdr3_aa: CASSRLGPPNEKLFF
cdr3_nt: TGTGCCAGCAGCCGGTTGGGGCCGCCTAATGAAAAACTGTTTTTT

d_call: .
v_call: TRBV6-2/TRBV6-3
j_call: TRBJ1-1
clone_size: .
cdr3_aa: CASSYRGWSEAFF
cdr3_nt: TGTGCCAGCAGTTACAGGGGCTGGTCTGAAGCTTTCTTT

d_call: .
v_call: TRBV6-1
j_call: TRBJ2-3
clone_size: .
cdr3_aa: CASSVGQSITDTQYF
cdr3_nt: TGTGCCAGCAGCGTAGGACAGAGCATCACAGATACGCAGTATTTT

d_call: .
v_call: TRBV6-5
j_call: TRBJ2-7
clone_size: many
cdr3_aa: CASSYSPPTGLHYEQYF
cdr3_nt: TGTGCCAGCAGTTACTCACCTCCTACAGGGCTCCACTACGAGCAGTACTTC

d_call: .
v_call: TRBV7-8
j_call: TRBJ2-7
clone_size: .
cdr3_aa: CASSFGDGEQYF
cdr3_nt: TGTGCCAGCAGCTTCGGGGACGGCGAGCAGTACTTC

d_call: .
v_call: TRBV9
j_call: TRBJ2-5
clone_size: few
cdr3_aa: CASSALGSQETQYF
cdr3_nt: TGTGCCAGCAGCGCCCTGGGGAGTCAAGAGACCCAGTACTTC

d_call: .
v_call: TRBV20-1
j_call: TRBJ1-1
clone_size: few
cdr3_aa: CSAVEGGGTEAFF
cdr3_nt: TGCAGTGCTGTCGAGGGGGGAGGAACTGAAGCTTTCTTT